The 19 T cell receptor beta chains below all came from one sample that was sequenced in a study of T cells in Graves' hyperthyroidism and ophthalmopathy. RNA transcripts yielded amplified TCR beta CDR3 regions. A first-round RT-PCR of the TCR CDR3 used the HTBI primer set. A single record per CDR3 protein comes from TCRdb applying MiXCR to the multiplex PCR reads. The data contain under 650,000 distinct CDR3 sequences, 15% to 20% of them seen just once; the ten biggest clones take up 3.5% to 4%. The sample was blood. These receptors originate from a young woman with Graves' hyperthyroidism.

This clonotype was observed many times. This chain uses TRBV6-1 with TRBJ1-2, with D possibly being TRBD1 (5 bases). Germline assignment: CDR1 MNHNS and CDR2 SASEGT. The CDR3 length is 13 residues. The ends were cut back, 5 bases at V and 4 bases at J, with 11 bases in the middle. CDR3 in amino acids: CASSSTGLYGYTF. CDR3 bases: TGTGCCAGCAGTTCTACAGGCCTCTATGGCTACACCTTC.

This clonotype was seen ten or more times. This sequence joins TRBV5-1 and TRBJ1-5; no reliable D call. Per the germline V gene, CDR1 is SGHRS and CDR2 is YFSETQ. V was clipped by 3 bases and J by 0 bases, with 19 bases between them. The CDR3 loop spans 18 amino acids. The DNA for the CDR3 is TGCGCCAGCAGCTGGACGCGCGTGGGCAGTCTTAGCAATCAGCCCCAGCATTTT. It yields the protein CASSWTRVGSLSNQPQHF.

This chain uses TRBV11-2 with TRBJ2-5; TRBD2 aligns across 12 bases. The CDR3 is 18 residues long. In germline, CDR1 is SGHAT, CDR2 FQNNGV. V lost 5 bases to trimming and J lost 2 bases; unmatched junction nucleotides: 12. The CDR3: CASSPRPGTSGLQETQYF. The CDR3 DNA is TGTGCCAGCAGCCCCCGTCCCGGGACTAGCGGGTTACAAGAGACCCAGTACTTC.

This clonotype showed up just a few times. The genes are TRBV20-1 and TRBJ2-5; perhaps D is TRBD1 or TRBD2 (5 bases each). V dropped 8 bases and J dropped 3 bases, with 13 bases sitting between them. The germline CDR1 and CDR2 sequences are DFQATT and SNEGSKA (reference sequence). This CDR3 is 12 amino acids long. Here the CDR3 reads CSHLRGKETQYF. CDR3 in DNA: TGCAGTCACCTTCGGGGCAAAGAGACCCAGTACTTC.

This clonotype was recorded at least ten times. The V call is TRBV28, the J call TRBJ2-4; 9 bases agree with TRBD1. V lost 6 bases and J lost 0; bases outside the gene matches: 9. The CDR3 is 17 residues long. The germline V gene encodes CDR1 MDHEN and CDR2 SYDVKM. Here the CDR3 DNA reads TGTGCCAGCAGGCCAACTTGGGACAGGGAAGCCAAAAACATTCAGTACTTC. Its translation: CASRPTWDREAKNIQYF.

This chain links TRBV27 with TRBJ2-7; 10 positions agree with TRBD1. The germline gives CDR1 MNHEY, CDR2 SMNVEV (reference sequence). The CDR3 contains 18 residues. V shed 0 bases and J 4 bases; nucleotides not matched to a gene: 12. CDR3: CASSLSVTGTGVFYEQYF. The CDR3, as DNA: TGTGCCAGCAGTTTATCAGTGACGGGGACAGGGGTTTTTTACGAGCAGTACTTC.

Ten or more counts support this clonotype. This chain connects TRBV2 to TRBJ2-3, with 9 bases aligning to TRBD2. Germline CDR1 SNHLY, CDR2 FYNNEI. Trimming at V came to 4 bases and at J to 3 bases, leaving 5 bases not matched to a gene. The CDR3 is 15 residues long. The DNA of the CDR3 is TGTGCCAGCAGTGGGATTAGCGGGAGAACAGATACGCAGTATTTT. Its protein product is CASSGISGRTDTQYF.

This clonotype was seen more than once but under ten times. The chain uses TRBV5-5 and TRBJ2-2, with D possibly matching TRBD2 (5 bases). Trimming stripped 4 bases from V and 4 bases from J, with 14 bases between. The CDR3 is 15 residues long. Germline lookup yields CDR1 SGHKS and CDR2 YYEKEE (reference sequence). The CDR3 region is CASSRGSVGTGELFF. The DNA for the CDR3 is TGTGCCAGCAGCCGTGGGAGTGTCGGCACCGGGGAGCTGTTTTTT.

This clonotype was observed a handful of times. This rearrangement joins TRBV27 to TRBJ1-3, with a tentative D call TRBD1 (6 bases). Germline-derived CDR1 and CDR2 are MNHEY and SMNVEV (reference sequence). With 5 bases removed from V and 3 bases from J, the gap between germline ends came to 17 bases. This CDR3 has 16 residues. In DNA form, the CDR3 reads TGTGCCAGCAGTGCCCGGCCCGGGGGCTATGGAAACACCATATATTTT. Translating gives CASSARPGGYGNTIYF.

The rearrangement uses TRBV11-2 and TRBJ2-5, with 10 bases matching TRBD1. CDR1 SGHAT and CDR2 FQNNGV come from the germline V gene. This CDR3 region has 17 residues. With 1 base clipped from V and 5 bases from J, the junction kept 10 bases outside the gene matches. Written as DNA, the CDR3 is TGTGCCAGCAGCTTAGTAGCGGGACAGGGGAGGTTGGAGACCCAGTACTTC. It specifies CASSLVAGQGRLETQYF.

The chain combines TRBV20-1 with TRBJ1-2; no clear D. Germline V gene sequence: CDR1 DFQATT, CDR2 SNEGSKA (reference sequence). The CDR3 runs 15 residues. V was clipped by 1 base and J by 2 bases, with 14 bases between them. CDR3 in amino acids: CSARVKVVPNYGYTF. The CDR3 DNA reads as TGCAGTGCTAGAGTAAAGGTGGTGCCCAACTATGGCTACACCTTC.

This chain links TRBV4-1 with TRBJ2-7; D may be TRBD1 (5 bases). Germline V gives CDR1 MGHRA, CDR2 YSYEKL. Trimming removed 4 bases at V and 1 base at J, with 11 bases between. CDR3 length: 14 residues. CDR3 amino acids: CASSRDSGSYEQYF. In nucleotides, the CDR3 is TGCGCCAGCAGCCGAGACAGTGGATCCTACGAGCAGTACTTC.

The rearrangement joins TRBV6-2 or TRBV6-3 to TRBJ2-7; D not resolved. From germline, CDR1 is MNHEY and CDR2 SVGEGT. Trimming took 1 base from V and 3 from J, leaving 4 bases between them. The CDR3 is made up of 12 amino acids. CDR3: CASSYWGYEQYF. The CDR3 coding sequence is TGTGCCAGCAGTTACTGGGGCTACGAGCAGTACTTC.

There are many counts of this clonotype. The V and J genes are TRBV20-1 and TRBJ1-1, with D perhaps TRBD1 (6 bases). Germline CDR1 and CDR2: DFQATT and SNEGSKA (reference sequence). Trimming shortened V by 0 bases and J by 12 bases, and 20 bases separated the two germline ends. The CDR3 is made up of 14 amino acids. For the CDR3, the DNA is TGCAGTGCTAGAGACGAAGGGGGGCGCCGATTTTCTTTCTTT. Encoded protein: CSARDEGGRRFSFF.

The CDR3 nucleotides read TGTGCCAGCAGCCCGGGACTAGCGGGAGGGGGAAACACCGGGGAGCTGTTTTTT. Translating gives CASSPGLAGGGNTGELFF. The chain couples TRBV7-2 to TRBJ2-2; 16 positions match TRBD2. J gave up 2 bases and V 5 bases, and 5 bases lay outside the gene matches. There are 18 residues in the CDR3. Germline-derived CDR1 and CDR2 are SGHTA and FQGNSA.

This clonotype has ten or more counts. The V and J genes are TRBV12-3 or TRBV12-4 and TRBJ1-2; tentative D call: TRBD1 (6 bases). The CDR3 runs to 15 residues. Trimming cost V 5 bases and J 5 bases, with 18 bases left between them. CDR3 DNA: TGTGCCAGCAGTCCTTACCGGGACGGACAGTATGGCTACACCTTC. Its translation is CASSPYRDGQYGYTF.

This clonotype occurred many times. V is TRBV11-1 and J is TRBJ2-3, with D unclear. Trimming removed 1 base from V and 0 bases from J, with 8 bases in between. Germline CDR1 SGHAT, CDR2 FQDESV (reference sequence). The CDR3 extends over 15 amino acids. The CDR3 loop reads CASSLVTVSTDTQYF. The CDR3 DNA is TGTGCCAGCAGCTTAGTAACCGTCAGCACAGATACGCAGTATTTT.

This clonotype was seen more than once but under ten times. The chain links TRBV11-3 to TRBJ2-7; the D gene is possibly TRBD2 (5 bases). The germline V gene encodes CDR1 SGHNT and CDR2 YENEEA. There are 15 residues in the CDR3. Trimming stripped 4 bases from V and 0 bases from J, with 13 bases between. The CDR3 sequence: CASSYSFGSSYEQYF. The CDR3, as DNA: TGTGCCAGCAGCTATTCCTTTGGGAGCTCCTACGAGCAGTACTTC.

This clonotype was observed many times. The chain uses TRBV12-3 or TRBV12-4 and TRBJ1-1; possible D gene TRBD1, 5 bases. Trimming took off 6 bases at V and 3 bases at J, with 20 bases between the two ends. The CDR3 contains 16 residues. The CDR3 DNA sequence: TGTGCCAGCAGCCCCGGGAAGGGGTGGTCTTACACTGAAGCTTTCTTT. Translating it yields CASSPGKGWSYTEAFF.